This note documents a single TCR beta chain sequence. The record originates from a study of cytotoxic CD8 clonotypes in ibrutinib-treated CLL. Produced via immunoSEQ multiplex PCR; TCRdb's table is partial and in-frame only. The table includes 270,000 or so clones, about 72% detected once. The V end was cut by 3 bases, the J end by 4 bases, with 12 bases between. Germline V lookup: CDR1 SQVTM, CDR2 ANQGSEA. The CDR3 runs to 13 residues. The sample was PBMCs, taken at disease progression, from a patient treated with ibrutinib. The clonotype comes from a human donor with chronic lymphocytic leukemia. The V gene is TRBV29-1, the J gene TRBJ1-2, with no clear D. The CDR3 nucleotides are TGCAGCGTTGAGGGGTATATGGGCTATGGCTACACCTTC. Residues: CSVEGYMGYGYTF.